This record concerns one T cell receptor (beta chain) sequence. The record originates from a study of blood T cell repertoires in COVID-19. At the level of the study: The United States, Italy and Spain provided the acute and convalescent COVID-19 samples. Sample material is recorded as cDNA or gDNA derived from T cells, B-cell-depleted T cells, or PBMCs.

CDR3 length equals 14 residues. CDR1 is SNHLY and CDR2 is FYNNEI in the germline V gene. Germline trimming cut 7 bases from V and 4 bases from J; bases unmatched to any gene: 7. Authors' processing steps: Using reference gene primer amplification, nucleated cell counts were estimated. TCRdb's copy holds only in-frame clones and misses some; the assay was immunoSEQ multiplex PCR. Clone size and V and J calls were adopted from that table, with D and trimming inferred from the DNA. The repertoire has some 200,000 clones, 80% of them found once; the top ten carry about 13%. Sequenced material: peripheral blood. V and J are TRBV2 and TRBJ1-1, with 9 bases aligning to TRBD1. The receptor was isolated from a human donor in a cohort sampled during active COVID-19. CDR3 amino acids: CASTKDRGGTEAFF. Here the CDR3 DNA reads TGTGCCAGCACCAAAGACAGGGGGGGCACTGAAGCTTTCTTT.